These T cell receptor beta chains were read from a single sample in a study of cytomegalovirus exposure and HLA in healthy donors. Method: immunoSEQ multiplex PCR; TCRdb's copy keeps in-frame clones and lacks some. This repertoire comprises around 50,000 clones; its ten largest clones make up around 5.6%. The sequenced material came from PBMCs. All receptors come from a male donor in good health and CMV-seropositive. CDR3s include the opening cysteine and the closing phenylalanine or tryptophan. The D gene is left open where the match is weak.

j_call: TRBJ1-5; d_call: TRBD1; v_call: TRBV7-2; cdr3_nt: TGTGCCAGCAGCTTAGAGGGACAGGGGAAACAGCCCCAGCATTTT; cdr3_aa: CASSLEGQGKQPQHF
j_call: TRBJ2-7; d_call: TRBD1; v_call: TRBV19; cdr3_nt: TGTGCCAGTAGTAGGGGGACAGCTGGAGTGGAGCAGTACTTC; cdr3_aa: CASSRGTAGVEQYF
j_call: TRBJ2-7; d_call: -; v_call: TRBV30; cdr3_nt: TGTGCCTGGACGGCGGAGTACTCCTACGAGCAGTACTTC; cdr3_aa: CAWTAEYSYEQYF
j_call: TRBJ2-2; d_call: -; v_call: TRBV7-3; cdr3_nt: TGTGCCAGCAGCGCATATAGCGGATACACCGGGGAGCTGTTTTTT; cdr3_aa: CASSAYSGYTGELFF
j_call: TRBJ2-7; d_call: TRBD1; v_call: TRBV12-5; cdr3_nt: TGTGCTAGTGGTCTTACAGGGGGTCCCTACGAGCAGTACTTC; cdr3_aa: CASGLTGGPYEQYF
j_call: TRBJ1-5; d_call: -; v_call: TRBV9; cdr3_nt: TGTGCCAGCAGCGTAGAGTCAGATAGCAATCAGCCCCAGCATTTT; cdr3_aa: CASSVESDSNQPQHF
j_call: TRBJ2-1; d_call: -; v_call: TRBV5-4; cdr3_nt: TGTGCCAGCAGCTTGGTGTCTAACCACAATGAGCAGTTCTTC; cdr3_aa: CASSLVSNHNEQFF
j_call: TRBJ2-7; d_call: -; v_call: TRBV18; cdr3_nt: TGTGCCAGCTCACCACCGGTCGGGCAGGGGAGGGGATACGAGCAGTACTTC; cdr3_aa: CASSPPVGQGRGYEQYF
j_call: TRBJ2-5; d_call: -; v_call: TRBV11-2; cdr3_nt: TGTGCCAGCAGCTTAGATCATGACCAAGAGACCCAGTACTTC; cdr3_aa: CASSLDHDQETQYF
j_call: TRBJ1-5; d_call: TRBD1; v_call: TRBV30; cdr3_nt: TGTGCCTGGAGTGAGGGGGCAGATCAGCCCCAGCATTTT; cdr3_aa: CAWSEGADQPQHF
j_call: TRBJ2-2; d_call: -; v_call: TRBV29-1; cdr3_nt: TGCAGCGTTGTACCGGCTGGTAGCGCCGGGGAGCTGTTTTTT; cdr3_aa: CSVVPAGSAGELFF
j_call: TRBJ2-7; d_call: TRBD2; v_call: TRBV11-1; cdr3_nt: TGTGCCAGCAGCTTAGTCCCCCTAGCGGGGGGTTCCTACGAGCAGTACTTC; cdr3_aa: CASSLVPLAGGSYEQYF
j_call: TRBJ1-1; d_call: TRBD1; v_call: TRBV7-9; cdr3_nt: TGTGCCAGCAGCATCCCGAGACAGGGGGCGAGTGGAACTGAAGCTTTCTTT; cdr3_aa: CASSIPRQGASGTEAFF
j_call: TRBJ2-7; d_call: TRBD2; v_call: TRBV29-1; cdr3_nt: TGCAGCGTTGAAGATGTCCTAGCGGGGGGGCCCTACGAGCAGTACTTC; cdr3_aa: CSVEDVLAGGPYEQYF
j_call: TRBJ1-1; d_call: -; v_call: TRBV5-1; cdr3_nt: TGCGCCAGCAGCTTGTCGGGGGGAGACACTGAAGCTTTCTTT; cdr3_aa: CASSLSGGDTEAFF
j_call: TRBJ2-2; d_call: -; v_call: TRBV4-2; cdr3_nt: TGTGCCAGCAGCCAAGATCTAGTAGCGACCGGGGAGCTGTTTTTT; cdr3_aa: CASSQDLVATGELFF
j_call: TRBJ1-1; d_call: -; v_call: TRBV2; cdr3_nt: TGTGCCAGAAGAGACTGGGACACTGAAGCTTTCTTT; cdr3_aa: CARRDWDTEAFF
j_call: TRBJ2-3; d_call: -; v_call: TRBV7-9; cdr3_nt: TGTGCCAGCAGCTCCCCGGGTAGCACAGATACGCAGTATTTT; cdr3_aa: CASSSPGSTDTQYF
j_call: TRBJ2-5; d_call: TRBD2; v_call: TRBV4-2; cdr3_nt: TGTGCCAGCAGCCCGACGCTAGCGGGTGGGGAGACCCAGTACTTC; cdr3_aa: CASSPTLAGGETQYF
j_call: TRBJ1-2; d_call: -; v_call: TRBV10-3; cdr3_nt: TGTGCCATCAGTGAATCCGTTAACTATGGCTACACCTTC; cdr3_aa: CAISESVNYGYTF
j_call: TRBJ2-3; d_call: -; v_call: TRBV7-8; cdr3_nt: TGTGCCAGCAGCCCTCACCAGTTACGAGGTCGGGCAGATACGCAGTATTTT; cdr3_aa: CASSPHQLRGRADTQYF
j_call: TRBJ2-7; d_call: -; v_call: TRBV5-1; cdr3_nt: TGCGCCAGCAGCTTGGTAGACAGACCCTACGAGCAGTACTTC; cdr3_aa: CASSLVDRPYEQYF
j_call: TRBJ1-2; d_call: -; v_call: TRBV27; cdr3_nt: TGTGCCAGCAGTTCCAATAACTATGGCTACACCTTC; cdr3_aa: CASSSNNYGYTF
j_call: TRBJ2-7; d_call: -; v_call: TRBV27; cdr3_nt: TGTGCCAGCAGTTTTGGCAGGCGCTCCTACGAGCAGTACTTC; cdr3_aa: CASSFGRRSYEQYF
j_call: TRBJ1-6; d_call: -; v_call: TRBV28; cdr3_nt: TGTGCCAGCAGTTTGGGACATAATAATTCACCCCTCCACTTT; cdr3_aa: CASSLGHNNSPLHF
j_call: TRBJ2-5; d_call: TRBD2; v_call: TRBV9; cdr3_nt: TGTGCCAGCAGCCCGCCGTCGGGGGGTATACAAGAGACCCAGTACTTC; cdr3_aa: CASSPPSGGIQETQYF
j_call: TRBJ1-1; d_call: TRBD1; v_call: TRBV9; cdr3_nt: TGTGCCAGCAGCGGCGAGTCGACAGGGATCCCTGAAGCTTTCTTT; cdr3_aa: CASSGESTGIPEAFF
j_call: TRBJ2-7; d_call: TRBD1; v_call: TRBV7-2; cdr3_nt: TGTGCCAGCAGCTCCGTCCCGGGACAGACACGTAGCTCCTACGAGCAGTACTTC; cdr3_aa: CASSSVPGQTRSSYEQYF
j_call: TRBJ2-1; d_call: TRBD2; v_call: TRBV14; cdr3_nt: TGTGCCAGCAGCCAGCATTATCTAGCGGGGGTCAATGAGCAGTTCTTC; cdr3_aa: CASSQHYLAGVNEQFF
j_call: TRBJ1-2; d_call: -; v_call: TRBV27; cdr3_nt: TGTGCCAGCAGTCCCGGGACACCCTATGGCTACACCTTC; cdr3_aa: CASSPGTPYGYTF
j_call: TRBJ2-7; d_call: -; v_call: TRBV1; cdr3_nt: TGCACCAGCAGCCAAGCCAGGACAGGGGACTACGAGCAGTACTTC; cdr3_aa: CTSSQARTGDYEQYF
j_call: TRBJ1-6; d_call: TRBD1; v_call: TRBV11-2; cdr3_nt: TGTGCCAGCAGTCCCCTAGGGACAGGGCCGAATTCACCCCTCCACTTT; cdr3_aa: CASSPLGTGPNSPLHF
j_call: TRBJ2-5; d_call: TRBD1; v_call: TRBV7-2; cdr3_nt: TGTGCCAGCACCTTAACAGGGGAAGAGACCCAGTACTTC; cdr3_aa: CASTLTGEETQYF
j_call: TRBJ1-1; d_call: -; v_call: TRBV2; cdr3_nt: TGTGCCAGCAGTATATTAGGGGTGAACACTGAAGCTTTCTTT; cdr3_aa: CASSILGVNTEAFF
j_call: TRBJ1-5; d_call: -; v_call: TRBV4-1; cdr3_nt: TGCGCCAGCAGCCAAGAGCAGGCCGACGTGTGGCCCCAGCATTTT; cdr3_aa: CASSQEQADVWPQHF
j_call: TRBJ2-7; d_call: TRBD2; v_call: TRBV27; cdr3_nt: TGTGCCAGCAGTATCGGGGGGTCCTACGAGCAGTACTTC; cdr3_aa: CASSIGGSYEQYF
j_call: TRBJ1-2; d_call: -; v_call: TRBV7-2; cdr3_nt: TGTGCCAGCAGCCCTGGGGGGGACTATGGCTACACCTTC; cdr3_aa: CASSPGGDYGYTF
j_call: TRBJ2-1; d_call: -; v_call: TRBV5-1; cdr3_nt: TGCGCCAGCAGCTTGACTAGCCTTCCTGGTGAGCAGTTCTTC; cdr3_aa: CASSLTSLPGEQFF
j_call: TRBJ1-3; d_call: -; v_call: TRBV10-3; cdr3_nt: TGTGCCATCAGTGAGTGGGGGGACTCCAACTCTGGAAACACCATATATTTT; cdr3_aa: CAISEWGDSNSGNTIYF
j_call: TRBJ1-4; d_call: -; v_call: TRBV7-6; cdr3_nt: TGTGCCAGCAGCTTAGGGTGGGGAGGCAATGAAAAACTGTTTTTT; cdr3_aa: CASSLGWGGNEKLFF